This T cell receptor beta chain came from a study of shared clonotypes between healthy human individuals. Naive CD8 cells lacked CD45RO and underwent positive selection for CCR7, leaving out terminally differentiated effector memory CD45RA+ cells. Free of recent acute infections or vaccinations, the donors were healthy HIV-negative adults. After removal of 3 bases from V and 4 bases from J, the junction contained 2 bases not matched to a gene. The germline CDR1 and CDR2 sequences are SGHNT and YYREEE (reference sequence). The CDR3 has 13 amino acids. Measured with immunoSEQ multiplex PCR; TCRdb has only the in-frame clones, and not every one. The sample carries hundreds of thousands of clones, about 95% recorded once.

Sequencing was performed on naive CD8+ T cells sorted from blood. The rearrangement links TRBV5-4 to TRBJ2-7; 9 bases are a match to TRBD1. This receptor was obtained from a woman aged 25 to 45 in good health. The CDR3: CASSWDREYEQYF. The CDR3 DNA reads TGTGCCAGCAGCTGGGACAGGGAGTACGAGCAGTACTTC.